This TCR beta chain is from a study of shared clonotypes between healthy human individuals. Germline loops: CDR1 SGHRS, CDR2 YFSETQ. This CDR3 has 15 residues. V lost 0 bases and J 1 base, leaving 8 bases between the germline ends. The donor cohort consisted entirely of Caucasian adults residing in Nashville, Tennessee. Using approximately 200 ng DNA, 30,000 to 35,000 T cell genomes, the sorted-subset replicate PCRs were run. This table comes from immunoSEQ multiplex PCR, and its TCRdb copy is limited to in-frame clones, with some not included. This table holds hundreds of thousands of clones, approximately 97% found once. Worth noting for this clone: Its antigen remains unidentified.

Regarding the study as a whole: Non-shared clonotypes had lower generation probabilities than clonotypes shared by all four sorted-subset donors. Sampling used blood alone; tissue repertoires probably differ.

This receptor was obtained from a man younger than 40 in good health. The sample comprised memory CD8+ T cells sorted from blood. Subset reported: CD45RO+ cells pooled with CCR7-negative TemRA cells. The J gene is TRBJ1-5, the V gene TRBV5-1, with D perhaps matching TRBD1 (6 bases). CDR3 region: CASSLGGLSNQPQHF. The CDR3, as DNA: TGCGCCAGCAGCTTGGGGGGGCTGAGCAATCAGCCCCAGCATTTT.